The clone carrying this T cell receptor (beta chain) was detected only a few times. The data were obtained in a study of graft-versus-host responses after intestinal transplantation. Data came from immunoSEQ multiplex PCR; TCRdb stores just in-frame clones and leaves some out. The repertoire has under 20,000 clones, roughly 33% of them found once; the top ten carry 2% to 2.5%. Both CD3+CD4+ and CD3+CD8+ responders that were proliferating and CFSE-low underwent sorting after the reaction. V lost 8 bases and J lost 15, with 20 bases in between. The CDR3 has 12 amino acids. The germline V gene has CDR1 SGHTA and CDR2 FQGNSA.

This material consisted of alloreactive CD4+ T cells from a mixed lymphocyte reaction culture, taken before transplantation. Sample subset: CFSE-low proliferating T cells sorted from roughly six-day pre-transplant mixed lymphocyte reaction (GvH or HvG direction). This chain joins TRBV7-2 and TRBJ2-1; either TRBD1 or TRBD2 may fit D (5 bases each). The sequence derives from a human patient who was an organ donor for intestinal transplantation. CDR3 nucleotides: TGTGCCAGCTCGGGGACGGGAATTAGTGCGTTCTTC. This translates into CASSGTGISAFF.